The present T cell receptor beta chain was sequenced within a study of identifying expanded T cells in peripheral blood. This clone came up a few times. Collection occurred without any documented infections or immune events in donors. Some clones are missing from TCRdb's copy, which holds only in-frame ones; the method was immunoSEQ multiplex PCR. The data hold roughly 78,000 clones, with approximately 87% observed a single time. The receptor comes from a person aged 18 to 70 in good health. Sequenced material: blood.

The CDR3 region is CASTQGNYGYTF. CDR3 nucleotides: TGTGCCAGCACTCAGGGCAACTATGGCTACACCTTC. The rearrangement joins TRBV7-9 to TRBJ1-2, with a possible D match to TRBD1 (5 bases). V gave up 7 bases and J gave up 2 bases, with 8 bases separating them. CDR3 size: 12 residues. From germline, CDR1 is SEHNR and CDR2 FQNEAQ (reference sequence).